A single sample gave rise to the 26 T cell receptor beta chains below, sequenced in a study of Ad26.COV2.S vaccination and SARS-CoV-2 variants. Treatment specified: 19 received Ad26.COV2.S at low or high dose, single or two shots; 5 received placebo; per-sample allocation not given. Collection of samples fell on day 63 after the first vaccine or placebo injection. Profiled with immunoSEQ multiplex PCR; TCRdb holds only in-frame clones, not every one. The sample holds about 320,000 clones, approximately 80% seen once. The specimen comprised peripheral blood, sampled in a trial of Ad26.COV2.S vaccine versus placebo. These receptors came from a person between 18 and 60 years old who received the Ad26.COV2.S COVID-19 vaccine or a placebo.

The chain links TRBV7-3 to TRBJ2-3; D is perhaps TRBD1 (5 bases). Trimming pared 2 bases from V and 5 bases from J, leaving 14 bases between. The CDR3 sequence is 15 residues long. Looked up from germline, CDR1 is SGHTA and CDR2 is FQGTGA. The CDR3 is CASSLGYSQGDTQYF. DNA for the CDR3: TGTGCCAGCAGCTTAGGATACTCCCAGGGAGATACGCAGTATTTT.

The chain uses TRBV27 and TRBJ1-4; TRBD1 agrees at 9 bases. From germline, CDR1 is MNHEY and CDR2 SMNVEV (reference sequence). V was clipped by 2 bases and J by 8 bases; unmatched bases: 9. The CDR3 loop spans 16 amino acids. CDR3 DNA sequence: TGTGCCAGCAGTTTAGGGCCCCCGGGACAGGGAGAAAAACTGTTTTTT. Translating gives CASSLGPPGQGEKLFF.

The rearrangement uses TRBV5-1 and TRBJ2-1, with 8 nucleotides matching TRBD2. Per the germline V gene, CDR1 is SGHRS and CDR2 is YFSETQ. With 8 bases clipped from V and 4 bases from J, the junction kept 14 bases outside the gene matches. The length of the CDR3 is 16 residues. Written as DNA, the CDR3 is TGCGCCAGTCCCTCGAAGCATACTAGCGGATACAATGAGCAGTTCTTC. It encodes CASPSKHTSGYNEQFF. The whole variable domain, remainder taken from reference TRBV5-1 and TRBJ2-1, is KAGVTQTPRYLIKTRGQQVTLSCSPISGHRSVSWYQQTPGQGLQFLFEYFSETQRNKGNFPGRFSGRQFSNSRSEMNVSTLELGDSALYLCASPSKHTSGYNEQFFGPGTRLTVL.

This rearrangement joins TRBV2 to TRBJ1-4; D perhaps matches TRBD1 (6 bases). The CDR3 contains 13 residues. The germline V gene encodes CDR1 SNHLY and CDR2 FYNNEI. The V end lost 3 bases, the J end lost 5 bases, and 7 bases lay between the germline ends. The CDR3 sequence: CASSEQGNEKLFF. The DNA of the CDR3 is TGTGCCAGCAGTGAGCAGGGGAATGAAAAACTGTTTTTT.

The V call is TRBV5-1, the J call TRBJ1-4; 10 nucleotides match TRBD1. The V and J ends lost 5 bases and 6 bases, in that order; junction bases with no gene match: 4. The CDR3 runs 14 residues. Per germline, CDR1 SGHRS and CDR2 YFSETQ. The chain's CDR3 is CASSSGTGDEKLFF. In DNA, the CDR3 is TGCGCCAGCAGTTCCGGGACAGGGGATGAAAAACTGTTTTTT.

The chain joins TRBV19 to TRBJ2-7; perhaps D is TRBD1 or TRBD2 (6 bases each). This CDR3 is 15 amino acids long. V was trimmed by 3 bases and J by 4 bases, leaving 16 bases between them. Germline CDR1 LNHDA, CDR2 SQIVND (reference sequence). CDR3 loop: CASSIGGDTFYEQYF. The CDR3 DNA follows: TGTGCCAGTAGTATCGGAGGGGACACATTTTACGAGCAGTACTTC. Using reference TRBV19 and TRBJ2-7 for the parts outside the CDR3, the full variable domain is DGGITQSPKYLFRKEGQNVTLSCEQNLNHDAMYWYRQDPGQGLRLIYYSQIVNDFQKGDIAEGYSVSREKKESFPLTVTSAQKNPTAFYLCASSIGGDTFYEQYFGPGTRLTVT.

This clone was counted once. V gene TRBV5-6 combines with J gene TRBJ2-7; no clear D. Between the trimmed V and J ends, which lost 0 bases and 3 bases, there was a span of 13 bases. The CDR3 has 15 residues. Germline V gene lookup returns CDR1 SGHDT and CDR2 YYEEEE. CDR3 in amino acids: CASSLAGPLGYEQYF. Here the CDR3 DNA reads TGTGCCAGCAGCTTGGCCGGACCTCTGGGCTACGAGCAGTACTTC.

The rearrangement uses TRBV5-1 and TRBJ2-3; D remains ambiguous. V lost 1 base and J lost 2, with 14 bases in between. CDR1 and CDR2 from the germline V gene are SGHRS and YFSETQ. The CDR3 is 16 residues long. The CDR3 is CASSLSGNPTTDTQYF. The DNA of the CDR3 is TGCGCCAGCAGCTTGTCTGGCAACCCCACCACAGATACGCAGTATTTT.

The chain recombines TRBV28 with TRBJ1-5, with a possible D match to TRBD1 (5 bases). CDR3 length: 14 amino acids. With 6 bases removed from V and 9 bases from J, the gap between germline ends came to 18 bases. Germline V gene data show CDR1 as MDHEN and CDR2 as SYDVKM. This chain's CDR3 is CASSPRDGVGPQHF. CDR3 coding DNA: TGTGCCAGCAGCCCCCGGGACGGGGTTGGGCCCCAGCATTTT. Complete variable domain (other parts from reference TRBV28 and TRBJ1-5): DVKVTQSSRYLVKRTGEKVFLECVQDMDHENMFWYRQDPGLGLRLIYFSYDVKMKEKGDIPEGYSVSREKKERFSLILESASTNQTSMYLCASSPRDGVGPQHFGDGTRLSIL.

The V gene is TRBV28, the J gene TRBJ1-3; tentative D call: TRBD1 (5 bases). Germline V gene sequence: CDR1 MDHEN, CDR2 SYDVKM. CDR3 size: 15 residues. V dropped 7 bases and J dropped 3 bases, with 16 bases sitting between them. The CDR3 reads CASTTRGFGGNTIYF. CDR3 DNA sequence: TGTGCCAGCACCACCCGGGGCTTCGGTGGAAACACCATATATTTT.

CDR3 sequence: CASSLGSPTPNSPLHF. The CDR3 coding sequence is TGCGCCAGCAGCTTGGGATCACCTACCCCAAATTCACCCCTCCACTTT. The V gene is TRBV5-1, the J gene TRBJ1-6; unclear D gene. The germline V gene has CDR1 SGHRS and CDR2 YFSETQ. This CDR3 spans 16 amino acids. Trimming took off 0 bases at V and 7 bases at J, with 14 bases between the two ends.

The chain couples TRBV30 to TRBJ1-1; D is ambiguous. The CDR3 totals 13 residues. Trimming pared 8 bases from V and 0 bases from J, leaving 13 bases between. The germline gives CDR1 GTSNPN, CDR2 SVGIG (reference sequence). DNA of the CDR3: TGTGCCCGCGCCCGGCAGTTGAACACTGAAGCTTTCTTT. It specifies CARARQLNTEAFF.

V usage is TRBV28 and J usage is TRBJ2-7; the D gene is possibly TRBD2 (6 bases). Between the trimmed V and J ends, which lost 6 bases and 2 bases, there was a span of 11 bases. The CDR3 has 13 amino acids. Per the germline V gene, CDR1 is MDHEN and CDR2 is SYDVKM. CDR3 in DNA: TGTGCCAGCAGGCGGGGTTTCGCCTACGAGCAGTACTTC. Its translation: CASRRGFAYEQYF.

V is TRBV2 and J is TRBJ2-7; D may be TRBD1 (5 bases). V lost 5 bases and J 0 bases, leaving 11 bases between the germline ends. The CDR3 consists of 14 residues. Per germline, CDR1 SNHLY and CDR2 FYNNEI. The CDR3 nucleotides are TGTGCCAGCAGTTCACAGGTTAGCTCCTACGAGCAGTACTTC. Translation: CASSSQVSSYEQYF.

The gene calls are TRBV13 and TRBJ2-5; 12 nucleotides line up with TRBD1. The CDR3 is 16 amino acids. From germline, CDR1 is PRHDT and CDR2 FYEKMQ (reference sequence). Losses at the gene ends were 5 bases for V and 5 bases for J; bases not matched to a gene: 9. Written as DNA, the CDR3 is TGTGCCAGCAGCACCCCCGGGACAGGGGGCAAGGAGACCCAGTACTTC. It is translated as CASSTPGTGGKETQYF.

As for this clone: Within the sample, other DNA sequences also encode this same CDR3. This chain uses TRBV28 with TRBJ2-3; D unclear. The V end lost 3 bases, the J end lost 4 bases, and 5 bases lay between the germline ends. Germline assignment: CDR1 MDHEN and CDR2 SYDVKM. The CDR3 runs 12 residues. CDR3 in DNA: TGTGCCAGCAGTTTGTCATCAGATACGCAGTATTTT. It yields the protein CASSLSSDTQYF.

This clone was picked up a small number of times. J is TRBJ2-7 and V is TRBV12-3 or TRBV12-4; D call uncertain. The CDR3 has 13 residues. Trimming removed 2 bases at V and 1 base at J, with 6 bases between. The CDR3, as DNA: TGTGCCAGCAGTTTATCGTCATCCTACGAGCAGTACTTC. Protein: CASSLSSSYEQYF.

The chain recombines TRBV2 with TRBJ1-3, with no clear D. The CDR3 contains 15 residues. The V and J ends lost 7 bases and 4 bases respectively, with 17 bases between them. The V gene's germline CDR1 is SNHLY and CDR2 FYNNEI. The chain's CDR3 is CASTRYRAGGNTIYF. The DNA of the CDR3 is TGTGCCAGCACTCGATATAGGGCCGGGGGAAACACCATATATTTT.

V usage is TRBV11-3 and J usage is TRBJ2-7; 9 positions agree with TRBD2. The CDR3 sequence is 15 residues long. V lost 1 base, J lost 6 bases, and 7 bases stayed unmatched. The germline V gene has CDR1 SGHNT and CDR2 YENEEA. The CDR3 sequence: CASSLARAGGSEQYF. The CDR3 DNA reads as TGTGCCAGCAGCTTAGCGCGAGCGGGGGGTTCCGAGCAGTACTTC.

The chain is built from TRBV19 and TRBJ2-2; D could derive from TRBD1 or TRBD2 (6 bases each). The V gene lost 7 bases and the J gene lost 4 bases, with 25 bases spanning the gap. The CDR3 is 18 amino acids. Germline lookup yields CDR1 LNHDA and CDR2 SQIVND (reference sequence). CDR3 residues: CASTPLEGGVLSTGELFF. In nucleotides, the CDR3 is TGTGCCAGTACCCCTTTAGAGGGGGGCGTCCTATCCACCGGGGAGCTGTTTTTT.

The genes are TRBV2 and TRBJ2-7, with 8 bases lining up with TRBD1. V was clipped by 6 bases and J by 6 bases; unmatched bases: 13. In germline, CDR1 is SNHLY, CDR2 FYNNEI. The CDR3 is 15 amino acids. The CDR3 DNA sequence: TGTGCCAGCAGGCCTAGGACAGGGAAAGAAAGCGAGCAGTACTTC. Amino acids: CASRPRTGKESEQYF.

This chain connects TRBV11-1 to TRBJ1-3; 7 bases are shared with TRBD1. V dropped 5 bases and J dropped 6; count of bases not matched to a gene: 7. The CDR3 contains 14 residues. Germline V gene data show CDR1 as SGHAT and CDR2 as FQDESV (reference sequence). CDR3 nucleotide sequence: TGTGCCAGCAGCGAAGACAGGGAAGTAAACACCATATATTTT. Translating it yields CASSEDREVNTIYF.

The J gene is TRBJ2-7, the V gene TRBV4-2; 9 positions match TRBD1. The CDR3 length is 15 residues. After removal of 6 bases from V and 2 bases from J, the junction contained 8 bases not matched to a gene. CDR1 is LGHNA, CDR2 YNFKEQ, per germline. The CDR3 loop reads CASSPGTGSAYEQYF. The DNA for the CDR3 is TGTGCCAGCAGTCCCGGGACAGGGTCCGCCTACGAGCAGTACTTC.

This clone was observed a handful of times. The chain has TRBV5-1 and TRBJ2-1, with D tentatively TRBD1 (6 bases). The CDR3 has 16 amino acids. The germline V gene encodes CDR1 SGHRS and CDR2 YFSETQ. Trimming cost V 4 bases and J 7 bases, with 21 bases left between them. CDR3 sequence: CASSLTGFRGWNEQFF. CDR3 DNA sequence: TGCGCCAGCAGCCTGACAGGATTTAGGGGTTGGAATGAGCAGTTCTTC.

This sequence joins TRBV28 and TRBJ1-5, with 9 positions matching TRBD1. The V segment lost 6 bases and the J segment 3 bases; nucleotides outside the gene matches: 3. This CDR3 comprises 14 residues. Germline assignment: CDR1 MDHEN and CDR2 SYDVKM. This CDR3 is CASSRDRVNQPQHF. In nucleotides, the CDR3 is TGTGCCAGCAGCCGGGACAGGGTCAATCAGCCCCAGCATTTT.

V and J are TRBV9 and TRBJ1-4; D is uncertain. CDR3 length equals 13 residues. V gave up 1 base and J gave up 8 bases, with 9 bases separating them. Germline-derived CDR1 and CDR2 are SGDLS and YYNGEE. CDR3 nucleotide sequence: TGTGCCAGCAGCGTATCGGGAGGGGAAAAACTGTTTTTT. This gives the protein CASSVSGGEKLFF.